Listed here are 29 T cell receptor beta chains from one sample, sequenced in a study of Ad26.COV2.S vaccination and SARS-CoV-2 variants. Treatment of the sample: some 19 received Ad26.COV2.S at low or high dose, single or two shots; 5 received placebo; per-sample allocation not given. Sampling was performed 63 days after the first vaccine or placebo injection. TCRdb's copy holds only in-frame clones and misses some; the assay was immunoSEQ multiplex PCR. The sample holds approximately 300,000 clones, over 80% seen once. The sample consisted of peripheral blood, taken in a trial of Ad26.COV2.S vaccine versus placebo. The origin of the receptors is a person aged 18-65 years who received the Ad26.COV2.S COVID-19 vaccine or a placebo.

J is TRBJ1-2 and V is TRBV9; D possibly corresponds to TRBD1 (6 bases). CDR3 length: 13 residues. Trimming cost V 3 bases and J 4 bases, with 10 bases left between them. Germline assignment: CDR1 SGDLS and CDR2 YYNGEE. The CDR3 reads CASSEQGAYGYTF. CDR3 in DNA: TGTGCCAGCAGCGAACAGGGAGCCTATGGCTACACCTTC. The full variable domain, its missing parts supplied by reference TRBV9 and TRBJ1-2, is DSGVTQTPKHLITATGQRVTLRCSPRSGDLSVYWYQQSLDQGLQFLIQYYNGEERAKGNILERFSAQQFPDLHSELNLSSLELGDSALYFCASSEQGAYGYTFGSGTRLTVV.

A single count supports this clone. Other nucleotide sequences from this sample produce the same CDR3. This chain connects TRBV3-1 (or the pseudogene TRBV3-2) to TRBJ1-2; D uncertain. Germline CDR1 is LGHDT and CDR2 is YNNKEL (reference sequence). V gave up 1 base and J gave up 1 base, with 4 bases separating them. The CDR3 is 13 amino acids. CDR3 sequence: CASSQGINYGYTF. CDR3 nucleotide sequence: TGTGCCAGCAGCCAAGGTATTAACTATGGCTACACCTTC.

The J gene is TRBJ2-5, the V gene TRBV5-6; the D gene is possibly TRBD1 (5 bases). V was shortened by 3 bases and J by 1 base, with 10 bases between the two germline ends. The CDR3 totals 14 residues. Germline V gives CDR1 SGHDT, CDR2 YYEEEE. The CDR3 protein is CASSSRVFQETQYF. CDR3 bases: TGTGCCAGCAGCTCCAGGGTTTTCCAAGAGACCCAGTACTTC.

This clone was observed a single time. The V and J genes are TRBV19 and TRBJ1-1, with 8 bases identical to TRBD1. J was trimmed by 4 bases and V by 6 bases; bases with no gene match: 4. Germline CDR1 reads LNHDA; CDR2 reads SQIVND (reference sequence). The CDR3 runs 13 residues. The CDR3 loop is CASRQGEGTEAFF. In DNA form, the CDR3 reads TGTGCCAGTAGACAGGGGGAGGGCACTGAAGCTTTCTTT. Full variable domain (remainder filled in from reference TRBV19 and TRBJ1-1): DGGITQSPKYLFRKEGQNVTLSCEQNLNHDAMYWYRQDPGQGLRLIYYSQIVNDFQKGDIAEGYSVSREKKESFPLTVTSAQKNPTAFYLCASRQGEGTEAFFGQGTRLTVV.

The J gene is TRBJ1-3, the V gene TRBV18, with TRBD1 identical over 8 bases. This CDR3 contains 17 residues. Looked up from germline, CDR1 is KGHSH and CDR2 is LQKENI. V gave up 0 bases and J gave up 3 bases; unmatched junction bases: 7. DNA for the CDR3: TGTGCCAGCTCACCACCAGGTGCAGGGGGCTATGGAAACACCATATATTTT. Residues: CASSPPGAGGYGNTIYF.

This clone was counted a single time. The chain recombines TRBV5-1 with TRBJ2-3; D perhaps matches TRBD2 (5 bases). The germline V and J ends were trimmed by 0 bases and 4 bases, with 15 bases remaining between them. Per the germline V gene, CDR1 is SGHRS and CDR2 is YFSETQ. The CDR3 loop spans 16 amino acids. The CDR3 DNA sequence: TGCGCCAGCAGCTTGGGGGCCGGGATGCAATCAGATACGCAGTATTTT. Amino acid sequence: CASSLGAGMQSDTQYF.

The chain couples TRBV19 to TRBJ1-2, with 7 bases lining up with TRBD1. CDR3 length: 13 amino acids. The junction had 8 bases not matched to a gene; V was cut back by 7 bases and J by 6 bases. Per the germline V gene, CDR1 is LNHDA and CDR2 is SQIVND (reference sequence). The CDR3 loop reads CASKPRGLNGYTF. CDR3 DNA: TGTGCCAGTAAACCCAGGGGGTTAAATGGCTACACCTTC.

This clone showed up just once. The rearrangement links TRBV6-5 to TRBJ1-4; 7 bases match TRBD1. This CDR3 region has 15 residues. V shed 5 bases, J shed 3 bases, and the junction held 6 bases outside the gene matches. Germline V lookup: CDR1 MNHEY, CDR2 SVGAGI. CDR3 nucleotides: TGTGCCAGCAGTACCCGGGACAGTTCTAATGAAAAACTGTTTTTT. This codes for CASSTRDSSNEKLFF.

This sequence joins TRBV19 and TRBJ1-5; 11 positions match TRBD1. CDR1 and CDR2 from the germline V gene are LNHDA and SQIVND (reference sequence). Trimming removed 5 bases from V and 6 bases from J; junction bases left unmatched: 12. The CDR3 is 17 amino acids. The CDR3 spells CASSPRTGGGSGQPQHF. CDR3 nucleotides: TGTGCCAGTAGTCCACGGACAGGGGGCGGCTCAGGTCAGCCCCAGCATTTT. The whole variable domain, filled in from reference TRBV19 and TRBJ1-5, reads DGGITQSPKYLFRKEGQNVTLSCEQNLNHDAMYWYRQDPGQGLRLIYYSQIVNDFQKGDIAEGYSVSREKKESFPLTVTSAQKNPTAFYLCASSPRTGGGSGQPQHFGDGTRLSIL.

V gene TRBV9 combines with J gene TRBJ1-1, with no clear D. The CDR3 loop spans 16 amino acids. Trimming took off 0 bases at V and 4 bases at J, with 16 bases between the two ends. The germline CDR1 and CDR2 sequences are SGDLS and YYNGEE. CDR3 coding DNA: TGTGCCAGCAGCGTAGAAGCTAGTACGTGGGGCACTGAAGCTTTCTTT. This sequence encodes CASSVEASTWGTEAFF. The variable domain in full, completed from reference TRBV9 and TRBJ1-1, reads DSGVTQTPKHLITATGQRVTLRCSPRSGDLSVYWYQQSLDQGLQFLIQYYNGEERAKGNILERFSAQQFPDLHSELNLSSLELGDSALYFCASSVEASTWGTEAFFGQGTRLTVV.

This chain uses TRBV19 with TRBJ2-7; perhaps TRBD2 as D (6 bases). The CDR3 is made up of 15 amino acids. The germline CDR1 and CDR2 sequences are LNHDA and SQIVND (reference sequence). V was pared by 1 base and J by 0 bases, with 10 bases between. CDR3 bases: TGTGCCAGTAGTATAGCTAGCGCGAGCTCCTACGAGCAGTACTTC. Its translation: CASSIASASSYEQYF.

The chain employs TRBV9 and TRBJ2-1; 9 bases fit TRBD2. V was clipped by 1 base and J by 9 bases; unmatched bases: 8. Germline lookup yields CDR1 SGDLS and CDR2 YYNGEE. This CDR3 comprises 15 residues. CDR3 residues: CASSVSRGGLIEQFF. The CDR3, as DNA: TGTGCCAGCAGCGTATCGCGGGGGGGCCTAATTGAGCAGTTCTTC.

The chain has TRBV6-5 and TRBJ2-4; D may be TRBD1 (7 bases). This CDR3 has 15 amino acids. Trimming removed 2 bases at V and 6 bases at J, with 14 bases between. Germline CDR1 reads MNHEY; CDR2 reads SVGAGI. The CDR3: CASSYLRQGGNIQYF. The CDR3 bases are TGTGCCAGCAGTTACCTTCGACAGGGAGGAAACATTCAGTACTTC.

The chain is built from TRBV5-1 and TRBJ2-2, with 7 bases fitting TRBD2. V shed 4 bases, J shed 6 bases, and the junction held 12 bases outside the gene matches. The CDR3 spans 16 residues. Looked up from germline, CDR1 is SGHRS and CDR2 is YFSETQ. This CDR3 reads CASSRRTGGISGELFF. In nucleotides, the CDR3 is TGCGCCAGCAGCCGGAGGACGGGGGGAATCTCCGGGGAGCTGTTTTTT.

The chain is built from TRBV28 and TRBJ1-4, with D perhaps matching TRBD1 (6 bases). The CDR3 covers 15 residues. Trimming removed 4 bases at V and 0 bases at J, with 9 bases between. Looked up from germline, CDR1 is MDHEN and CDR2 is SYDVKM. The CDR3 is CASSSDRSTNEKLFF. The CDR3, as DNA: TGTGCCAGCAGTTCGGACAGATCAACTAATGAAAAACTGTTTTTT.

The chain is built from TRBV25-1 and TRBJ1-4, with D hard to call. This CDR3 region has 13 residues. V lost 3 bases, J lost 5 bases, and 7 bases lay in between. CDR1 and CDR2 from the germline V gene are MGHDK and SYGVNS. The CDR3 DNA reads as TGTGCCAGCAGTGATGCGGTAAATGAAAAACTGTTTTTT. It translates to CASSDAVNEKLFF.

V gene TRBV5-5 combines with J gene TRBJ2-7; D remains unclear. Germline CDR1 reads SGHKS; CDR2 reads YYEKEE (reference sequence). This CDR3 contains 16 residues. Between the trimmed V and J ends, which lost 0 bases and 0 bases, there was a span of 13 bases. The CDR3 reads CASSLGFSLTSYEQYF. As DNA, the CDR3 is TGTGCCAGCAGCTTGGGATTCTCCCTAACCTCCTACGAGCAGTACTTC.

This clone came up many times. The rearrangement uses TRBV15 and TRBJ2-3; D perhaps matches TRBD2 (6 bases). The CDR3 has 15 residues. With 3 bases removed from V and 3 bases from J, the gap between germline ends came to 13 bases. Germline V CDR1 and CDR2: LNHNV, YYDKDF (reference sequence). The chain's CDR3 is CATSRNREPTDTQYF. CDR3 nucleotides: TGTGCCACCAGCAGGAACCGGGAGCCAACAGATACGCAGTATTTT.

This chain links TRBV7-9 with TRBJ1-5; 7 nucleotides line up with TRBD1. This CDR3 has 13 amino acids. Trimming took 4 bases from V and 5 from J; bases not matched to a gene: 2. Germline V CDR1 and CDR2: SEHNR, FQNEAQ (reference sequence). The CDR3 DNA follows: TGTGCCAGCAGCTGGGACAGTCATCAGCCCCAGCATTTT. As protein: CASSWDSHQPQHF.

This sequence joins TRBV24-1 and TRBJ1-3, with a weak D call TRBD1 (6 bases). Germline loops: CDR1 KGHDR, CDR2 SFDVKD. The CDR3 totals 13 residues. Trimming removed 12 bases from V and 1 base from J, with 12 bases in between. CDR3 sequence reads: CAVQGLSGNTIYF. The CDR3 DNA reads as TGTGCCGTACAGGGATTATCTGGAAACACCATATATTTT.

The chain is built from TRBV28 and TRBJ2-7, with D maybe TRBD1 (6 bases). CDR3 length: 17 residues. Trimming left V 0 bases short and J 3 bases short, with 18 bases between. Looked up from germline, CDR1 is MDHEN and CDR2 is SYDVKM. CDR3 loop: CASSLWGRDTDGYEQYF. As DNA, the CDR3 is TGTGCCAGCAGTTTATGGGGCCGGGACACTGATGGCTACGAGCAGTACTTC. Variable domain in full (rest from reference TRBV28 and TRBJ2-7): DVKVTQSSRYLVKRTGEKVFLECVQDMDHENMFWYRQDPGLGLRLIYFSYDVKMKEKGDIPEGYSVSREKKERFSLILESASTNQTSMYLCASSLWGRDTDGYEQYFGPGTRLTVT.

J is TRBJ1-4 and V is TRBV5-1; D perhaps matches TRBD1 (6 bases). Between the trimmed V and J ends, which lost 0 bases and 6 bases, there was a span of 9 bases. CDR1 and CDR2 (germline): SGHRS, YFSETQ. The CDR3 has 14 residues. Written as DNA, the CDR3 is TGCGCCAGCAGCTTGGGACAGGCCGATGAAAAACTGTTTTTT. This codes for CASSLGQADEKLFF.

The J gene is TRBJ1-1, the V gene TRBV12-3 or TRBV12-4, with 7 bases aligning to TRBD1. Trimming at V came to 6 bases and at J to 1 base, leaving 2 bases not matched to a gene. This CDR3 contains 13 residues. This CDR3 is CASRGTANTEAFF. In DNA, the CDR3 is TGTGCCAGCAGGGGGACAGCGAACACTGAAGCTTTCTTT.

The chain uses TRBV7-3 and TRBJ2-2; D ambiguous. The V and J ends lost 5 bases and 2 bases respectively, with 9 bases between them. Germline CDR1 is SGHTA and CDR2 is FQGTGA. The length of the CDR3 is 14 residues. CDR3 in DNA: TGTGCCAGCAGCAGCGACCGAAACACCGGGGAGCTGTTTTTT. Its protein product is CASSSDRNTGELFF.

V gene TRBV7-9 combines with J gene TRBJ2-6; D unresolved. Trimming took 5 bases from V and 4 from J, leaving 9 bases between them. The length of the CDR3 is 14 residues. CDR1 is SEHNR, CDR2 FQNEAQ, per germline (reference sequence). CDR3 nucleotide sequence: TGTGCCAGCAGCCAGTGGGGAGGGGCCAACGTCCTGACTTTC. Its translation is CASSQWGGANVLTF.

This chain connects TRBV19 to TRBJ1-3, with a tentative D call TRBD1 (5 bases). This CDR3 is built from 15 residues. Trimming took 3 bases from V and 0 from J, leaving 9 bases between them. From germline, CDR1 is LNHDA and CDR2 SQIVND (reference sequence). The CDR3, as DNA: TGTGCCAGTAGTATGAGGGGCATCTCTGGAAACACCATATATTTT. Translating gives CASSMRGISGNTIYF.

This rearrangement joins TRBV7-8 to TRBJ2-1; 7 positions match TRBD2. The CDR3 covers 13 residues. Germline V gives CDR1 SGHVS, CDR2 FQNEAQ. J lost 8 bases, V lost 5 bases, and 6 bases had no gene match. The chain's CDR3 is CASSATSWDEQFF. As DNA, the CDR3 is TGTGCCAGCAGCGCGACTAGCTGGGATGAGCAGTTCTTC.

The rearrangement uses TRBV7-3 and TRBJ1-6; D perhaps matches TRBD1 (5 bases). The CDR3 has 15 amino acids. Between the trimmed V and J ends, which lost 5 bases and 7 bases, there was a span of 15 bases. Germline CDR1 is SGHTA and CDR2 is FQGTGA. Here the CDR3 reads CASSPTGRSNSPLHF. CDR3 sequence (DNA): TGTGCCAGCAGCCCTACGGGACGGTCCAATTCACCCCTCCACTTT.

The chain employs TRBV19 and TRBJ1-1; no firm D call. Germline assignment: CDR1 LNHDA and CDR2 SQIVND (reference sequence). This CDR3 is built from 13 residues. Trimming shortened V by 5 bases and J by 4 bases, and 11 bases separated the two germline ends. In nucleotides, the CDR3 is TGTGCCAGTAGTGACGCATTGAGCACTGAAGCTTTCTTT. Encoded protein: CASSDALSTEAFF.